Listed below are T cell receptor beta chains from one sample, sequenced in a study of molecular identifiers for immune sequencing clone quantification. TCRdb recomputed calls from the PCR reads with MiXCR, one row per CDR3 protein. This table has tens of thousands of distinct CDR3 sequences, 24% appearing once. The sequencing input was naive CD8+ T cells from blood, with Jurkat cell RNA spiked in. These receptors originate from a human donor in good health. Some libraries in this study had Jurkat cell RNA spiked in. CDR3s leave out the opening cysteine and the closing phenylalanine or tryptophan.

CDR3aa,j_gene,v_gene
ASSFYEQGAF,TRBJ1-1,TRBV11-2
ASSSGTVTAEQY,TRBJ2-7,TRBV12-3/TRBV12-4
ASSYAGQEETQY,TRBJ2-5,TRBV6-2/TRBV6-3
ASSLGWASGRPTATQY,TRBJ2-3,TRBV13
ASRGQLNTEAF,TRBJ1-1,TRBV6-5
ATGTSSYEQY,TRBJ2-7,TRBV27
ASSPPDRGNTGELF,TRBJ2-2,TRBV7-9
SIKRVSKIVSYKQY,TRBJ2-7,TRBV29-1
ASSLTGGNEQF,TRBJ2-1,TRBV11-2
ASSQDPAGGPDNEQF,TRBJ2-1,TRBV4-3
ASSPLDANTGELF,TRBJ2-2,TRBV7-6
ASSQVWGGPYNEQF,TRBJ2-1,TRBV4-3
ATRGLASSFNEQF,TRBJ2-1,TRBV15
SVETAKVYNEQF,TRBJ2-1,TRBV29-1
ASSPEGSAYQETQY,TRBJ2-5,TRBV27
ASSLKRGNTDTQY,TRBJ2-3,TRBV4-3
SVGRSSISYEQY,TRBJ2-7,TRBV29-1
ATSTGTGNEQF,TRBJ2-1,TRBV15
SARWSGGSVDTQY,TRBJ2-3,TRBV29-1
ASSFVTSGQETQY,TRBJ2-5,TRBV5-6
ASSLPGVSGANVLT,TRBJ2-6,TRBV12-3/TRBV12-4
ASMDSTDTQY,TRBJ2-3,TRBV2
ASSSRLAGSTDTQY,TRBJ2-3,TRBV7-9
ASSGWGEETQY,TRBJ2-5,TRBV7-9
ASSRSLAEGAEAF,TRBJ1-1,TRBV4-1
ASSLGPPTSSWETQY,TRBJ2-5,TRBV7-9
ATSSGHTTDTQY,TRBJ2-3,TRBV15
ASSLGVEETQY,TRBJ2-5,TRBV28
ASSRQGVPF,TRBJ1-1,TRBV19
AWTGGLNTEAF,TRBJ1-1,TRBV30
ASSLVLSLTGGQDGTEAF,TRBJ1-1,TRBV7-8